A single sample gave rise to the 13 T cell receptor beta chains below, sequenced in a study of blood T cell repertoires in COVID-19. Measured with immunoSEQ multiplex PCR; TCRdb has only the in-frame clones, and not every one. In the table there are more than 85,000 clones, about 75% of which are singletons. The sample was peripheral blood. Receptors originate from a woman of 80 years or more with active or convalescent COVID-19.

CDR3 region: CASSQDGGSNTEAFF. Written as DNA, the CDR3 is TGTGCCAGCAGCCAAGACGGGGGGTCGAACACTGAAGCTTTCTTT. The chain joins TRBV3-1 (or the pseudogene TRBV3-2) to TRBJ1-1; D is perhaps TRBD1 (5 bases). CDR3 length equals 15 residues. V lost 0 bases and J lost 1, with 9 bases in between. The germline V gene has CDR1 LGHDT and CDR2 YNNKEL (reference sequence).

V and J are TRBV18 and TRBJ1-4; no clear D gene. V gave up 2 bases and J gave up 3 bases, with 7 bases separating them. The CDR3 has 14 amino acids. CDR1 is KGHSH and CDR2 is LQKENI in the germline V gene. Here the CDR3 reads CASSPGRANEKLFF. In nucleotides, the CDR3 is TGTGCCAGCTCACCAGGGCGGGCTAATGAAAAACTGTTTTTT. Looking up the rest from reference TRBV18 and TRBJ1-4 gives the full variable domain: NAGVMQNPRHLVRRRGQEARLRCSPMKGHSHVYWYRQLPEEGLKFMVYLQKENIIDESGMPKERFSAEFPKEGPSILRIQQVVRGDSAAYFCASSPGRANEKLFFGSGTQLSVL.

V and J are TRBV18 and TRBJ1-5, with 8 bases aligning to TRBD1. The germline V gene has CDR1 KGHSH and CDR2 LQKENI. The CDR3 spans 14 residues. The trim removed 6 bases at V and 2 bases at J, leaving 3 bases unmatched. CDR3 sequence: CASSQDRGNQPQHF. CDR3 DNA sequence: TGTGCCAGCTCTCAGGACAGGGGCAATCAGCCCCAGCATTTT.

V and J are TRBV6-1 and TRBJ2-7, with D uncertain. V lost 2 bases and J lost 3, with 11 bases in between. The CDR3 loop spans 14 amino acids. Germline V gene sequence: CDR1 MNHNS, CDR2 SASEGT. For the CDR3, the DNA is TGTGCCAGCAGTGAACGATTGAACAGCTACGAGCAGTACTTC. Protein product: CASSERLNSYEQYF.

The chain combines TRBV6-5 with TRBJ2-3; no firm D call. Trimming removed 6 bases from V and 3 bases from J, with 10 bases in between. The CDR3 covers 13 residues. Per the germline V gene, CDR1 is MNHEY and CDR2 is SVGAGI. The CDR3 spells CASSYPGTDTQYF. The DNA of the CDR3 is TGTGCCAGCAGCTACCCAGGAACAGATACGCAGTATTTT.

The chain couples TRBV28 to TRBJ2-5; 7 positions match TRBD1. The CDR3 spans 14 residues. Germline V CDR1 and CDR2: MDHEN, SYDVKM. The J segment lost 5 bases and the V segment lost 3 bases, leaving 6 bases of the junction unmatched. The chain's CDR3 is CASSLTRGLETQYF. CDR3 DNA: TGTGCCAGCAGTTTGACGAGGGGGCTTGAGACCCAGTACTTC. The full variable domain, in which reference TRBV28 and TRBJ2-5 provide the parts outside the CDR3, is DVKVTQSSRYLVKRTGEKVFLECVQDMDHENMFWYRQDPGLGLRLIYFSYDVKMKEKGDIPEGYSVSREKKERFSLILESASTNQTSMYLCASSLTRGLETQYFGPGTRLLVL.

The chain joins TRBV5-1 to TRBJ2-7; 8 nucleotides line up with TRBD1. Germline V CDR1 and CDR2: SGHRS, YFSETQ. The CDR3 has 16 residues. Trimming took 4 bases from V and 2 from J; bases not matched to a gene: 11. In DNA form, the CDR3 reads TGCGCCAGCAGCCCACGGGACAGGACGGGGACCTACGAGCAGTACTTC. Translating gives CASSPRDRTGTYEQYF.

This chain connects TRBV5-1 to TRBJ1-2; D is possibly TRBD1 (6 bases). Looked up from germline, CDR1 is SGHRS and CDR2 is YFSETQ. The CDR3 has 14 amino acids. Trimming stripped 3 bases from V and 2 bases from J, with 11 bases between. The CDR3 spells CASSWLTGNYGYTF. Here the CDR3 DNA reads TGCGCCAGCAGCTGGCTGACAGGAAACTATGGCTACACCTTC.

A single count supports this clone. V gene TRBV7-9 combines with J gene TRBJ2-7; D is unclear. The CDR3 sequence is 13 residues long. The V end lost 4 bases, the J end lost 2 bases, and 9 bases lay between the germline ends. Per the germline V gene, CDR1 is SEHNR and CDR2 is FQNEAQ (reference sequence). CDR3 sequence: CASSSREAYEQYF. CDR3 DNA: TGTGCCAGCAGCTCTCGAGAAGCCTACGAGCAGTACTTC. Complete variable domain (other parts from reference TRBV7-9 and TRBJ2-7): DTGVSQNPRHKITKRGQNVTFRCDPISEHNRLYWYRQTLGQGPEFLTYFQNEAQLEKSRLLSDRFSAERPKGSFSTLEIQRTEQGDSAMYLCASSSREAYEQYFGPGTRLTVT.

The CDR3 sequence: CASSRGQETYEQYF. The CDR3 nucleotides are TGTGCCAGCAGCCGGGGACAGGAAACCTACGAGCAGTACTTC. V usage is TRBV5-4 and J usage is TRBJ2-7, with TRBD1 matching 8 bases. The V and J ends lost 4 bases and 2 bases, in that order; junction bases with no gene match: 5. The germline V gene encodes CDR1 SGHNT and CDR2 YYREEE (reference sequence). There are 14 residues in the CDR3. The variable domain in full, with the rest retrieved from reference TRBV5-4 and TRBJ2-7, is ETGVTQSPTHLIKTRGQQVTLRCSSQSGHNTVSWYQQALGQGPQFIFQYYREEENGRGNFPPRFSGLQFPNYSSELNVNALELDDSALYLCASSRGQETYEQYFGPGTRLTVT.

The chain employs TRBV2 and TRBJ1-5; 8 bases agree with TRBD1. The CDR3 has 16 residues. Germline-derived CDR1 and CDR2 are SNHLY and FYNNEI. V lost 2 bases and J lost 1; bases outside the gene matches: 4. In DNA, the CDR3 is TGTGCCAGCAGTGAATTTAGACAGGGGAGCAATCAGCCCCAGCATTTT. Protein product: CASSEFRQGSNQPQHF. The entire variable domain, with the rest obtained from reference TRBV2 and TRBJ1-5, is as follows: EPEVTQTPSHQVTQMGQEVILRCVPISNHLYFYWYRQILGQKVEFLVSFYNNEISEKSEIFDDQFSVERPDGSNFTLKIRSTKLEDSAMYFCASSEFRQGSNQPQHFGDGTRLSIL.

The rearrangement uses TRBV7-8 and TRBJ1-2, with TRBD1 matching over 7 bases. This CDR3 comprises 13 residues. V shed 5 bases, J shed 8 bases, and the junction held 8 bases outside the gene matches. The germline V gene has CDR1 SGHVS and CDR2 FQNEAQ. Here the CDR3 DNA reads TGTGCCAGCAGCCTCAACAGGGGAACGGGCTACACCTTC. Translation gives CASSLNRGTGYTF. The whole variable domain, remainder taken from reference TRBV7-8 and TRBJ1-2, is GAGVSQSPRYKVAKRGQDVALRCDPISGHVSLFWYQQALGQGPEFLTYFQNEAQLDKSGLPSDRFFAERPEGSVSTLKIQRTQQEDSAVYLCASSLNRGTGYTFGSGTRLTVV.

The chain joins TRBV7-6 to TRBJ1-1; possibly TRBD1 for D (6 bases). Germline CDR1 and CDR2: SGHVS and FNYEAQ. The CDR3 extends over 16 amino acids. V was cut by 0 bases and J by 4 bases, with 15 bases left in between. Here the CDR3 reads CASSLALRGGATEAFF. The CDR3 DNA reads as TGTGCCAGCAGCTTAGCGCTTAGGGGGGGAGCCACTGAAGCTTTCTTT.